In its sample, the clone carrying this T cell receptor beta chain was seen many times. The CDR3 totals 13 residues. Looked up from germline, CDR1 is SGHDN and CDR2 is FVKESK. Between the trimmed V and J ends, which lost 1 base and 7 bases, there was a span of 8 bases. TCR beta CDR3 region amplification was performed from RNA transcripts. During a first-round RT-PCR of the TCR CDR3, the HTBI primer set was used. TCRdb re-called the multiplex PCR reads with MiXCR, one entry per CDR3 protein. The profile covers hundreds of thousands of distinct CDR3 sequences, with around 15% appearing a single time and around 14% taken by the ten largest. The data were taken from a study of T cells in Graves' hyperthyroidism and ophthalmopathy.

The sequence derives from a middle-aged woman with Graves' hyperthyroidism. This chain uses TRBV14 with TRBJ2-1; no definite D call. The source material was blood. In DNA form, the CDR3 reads TGTGCCAGCAGCCAAGTTGGTGGGAATGAGCAGTTCTTC. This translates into CASSQVGGNEQFF.